The rows below give T cell receptor beta chains drawn from one sample of a study of lymphopenia after photon versus proton radiotherapy. Data came from immunoSEQ multiplex PCR; TCRdb stores just in-frame clones and leaves some out. The sample shows roughly 5,200 clones, around 90% of them seen only once. The sample here was peripheral blood, taken from a patient treated with photon-based radiotherapy. The receptors originated from a man aged 25 to 40 with gastric cancer. CDR3s leave out the opening cysteine and the closing phenylalanine or tryptophan.

CDR3	V	J	length
ASSFPGPGNTIY	TRBV7-9	TRBJ1-3	12
ASRDSGWRNTEAF	TRBV6-5	TRBJ1-1	13
ASSSAGTVKNTGELF	TRBV28	TRBJ2-2	15
SVEAERWGVQETQY	TRBV29-1	TRBJ2-5	14
ASVIGLNTEAF	TRBV12-5	TRBJ1-1	11
ASSLEPNTEAF	TRBV7-9	TRBJ1-1	11
ASSLWGLASNTGELF	TRBV27	TRBJ2-2	15
ASSQDYTAFGEQF	TRBV4-3	TRBJ2-1	13
ASRQTADWTAQY	TRBV28	TRBJ2-5	12
ASSDRGHPDTEAF	TRBV10-2	TRBJ1-1	13
ATQRSGTGLETQY	TRBV19	TRBJ2-5	13
ASSSNPRGFRQETQY	TRBV11-3	TRBJ2-5	15
ASSLLARTVQY	TRBV28	TRBJ2-7	11
AWTPGGNQPQH	TRBV28	TRBJ1-5	11
ASSNDRQPSNQPQH	TRBV28	TRBJ1-5	14
ASSLSGQVQDTQY	TRBV7-2	TRBJ2-3	13
ASSANRGFNQPQH	TRBV18	TRBJ1-5	13
ASSFRDSMNTEAF	TRBV11-3	TRBJ1-1	13
ASSLAGDYNEQF	TRBV5-1	TRBJ2-1	12
ASSFSYMNTEAF	TRBV6-5	TRBJ1-1	12
ASSFEVTEAF	TRBV28	TRBJ1-1	10
ASSAGTGENNEQF	TRBV9	TRBJ2-1	13
ASSTETGPSYNEQF	TRBV9	TRBJ2-1	14
ASSPMSTDTQY	TRBV11-2	TRBJ2-3	11
ASSLEIRDRGSGELF	TRBV5-1	TRBJ2-2	15
ASSFLPGGADTQY	TRBV4-1	TRBJ2-3	13
ASSQERTYNEQF	TRBV14	TRBJ2-1	12
ASSPTPVQETQY	TRBV11-1	TRBJ2-5	12
SVRDGNEKLF	TRBV29-1	TRBJ1-4	10
ASSRGQGSYEQY	TRBV28	TRBJ2-7	12
ASRVTGVSYNEQF	TRBV6-5	TRBJ2-1	13
ASSAGMNYGYT	TRBV9	TRBJ1-2	11
ASSETNAEQETQY	TRBV6-1	TRBJ2-5	13
SVSASGSYEQY	TRBV29-1	TRBJ2-7	11
ASSTGTVGRGYT	TRBV7-9	TRBJ1-2	12
ASSLDGGDNTEAF	TRBV5-1	TRBJ1-1	13
ASSLDGLRGSNQPQH	TRBV4-2	TRBJ1-5	15
ASSLVGQGVRYT	TRBV28	TRBJ1-2	12
ASSSVGGGYYEQY	TRBV6-6	.	13
ASSLAGGQADTQY	TRBV5-8	TRBJ2-3	13
AIRDTGNTEAF	TRBV10-3	TRBJ1-1	11
ASSLALAGESYNEQF	TRBV5-1	TRBJ2-1	15
ASSQPLDRQETQY	TRBV4-1	TRBJ2-5	13
ATTWTDNIQY	TRBV28	TRBJ2-4	10
ASSVKGFPYNEQF	TRBV9	TRBJ2-1	13
ASRQGSGNSPLH	TRBV2	TRBJ1-6	12
ASSLSGGVSFGYT	TRBV11-1	TRBJ1-2	13
ASSQDYTVVGELF	TRBV4-2	TRBJ2-2	13
ASSLSQGATGELF	TRBV7-6	TRBJ2-2	13
ASSESNWPFGETQY	TRBV25-1	TRBJ2-5	14
ASSHWDGREQY	TRBV11-2	TRBJ2-7	11
ASSVGGSGEGETQY	TRBV9	TRBJ2-5	14